These 20 T cell receptor beta chains were all obtained from the same sample, sequenced in a study of patients and donors after allogeneic stem cell transplantation. One entry per CDR3 protein, called by TCRdb with MiXCR from the RT-PCR reads. The table includes fewer than 500,000 distinct CDR3 sequences, approximately 16% detected once. The sequencing input was blood, either unsorted or a sorted T cell fraction (not recorded which). These receptors came from a human donor who was either an allogeneic HSCT recipient or a stem cell or donor lymphocyte infusion donor (not recorded which). It is not recorded whose cells these are; they may come from a transplant donor.

This clonotype was observed many times. The rearrangement joins TRBV6-5 to TRBJ2-1, with D tentatively TRBD1 or TRBD2 (5 bases each). This CDR3 is built from 16 residues. Trimming took off 2 bases at V and 0 bases at J, with 11 bases between the two ends. Per the germline V gene, CDR1 is MNHEY and CDR2 is SVGAGI. The CDR3 loop reads CASSYNGGTSYNEQFF. CDR3 sequence (DNA): TGTGCCAGCAGTTACAATGGGGGTACCTCCTACAATGAGCAGTTCTTC.

This chain joins TRBV6-1 and TRBJ1-5; the D is unclear. Germline CDR1 is MNHNS and CDR2 is SASEGT. The V gene lost 5 bases and the J gene lost 2 bases, with 19 bases spanning the gap. CDR3 size: 17 residues. The CDR3 protein is CASSPSRGGKGNQPQHF. DNA for the CDR3: TGTGCCAGCAGTCCCTCTCGAGGAGGGAAAGGCAATCAGCCCCAGCATTTT.

V usage is TRBV12-3 or TRBV12-4 and J usage is TRBJ2-7; D unresolved. The V end was cut by 7 bases, the J end by 7 bases, with 14 bases between. There are 12 residues in the CDR3. The CDR3 nucleotides are TGTGCCAGCACCCAAGGCGGTCTGGAGCAGTACTTC. Protein product: CASTQGGLEQYF.

This chain connects TRBV10-3 to TRBJ1-1, with no clear D. Trimming pared 6 bases from V and 0 bases from J, leaving 8 bases between. The CDR3 consists of 13 residues. Germline lookup yields CDR1 ENHRY and CDR2 SYGVKD. The CDR3 DNA sequence: TGTGCCATCAGGGGTCCTATGAACACTGAAGCTTTCTTT. It specifies CAIRGPMNTEAFF.

V is TRBV7-9 and J is TRBJ2-2; D is unresolved. The V and J ends lost 5 bases and 6 bases respectively, with 10 bases between them. Germline V gene lookup returns CDR1 SEHNR and CDR2 FQNEAQ (reference sequence). This CDR3 has 13 residues. This CDR3 is CASSPRQSGELFF. The CDR3 nucleotides read TGTGCCAGCAGCCCGAGGCAGTCCGGGGAGCTGTTTTTT.

This clonotype showed up just a few times. The CDR3 nucleotides are TGTGCCAGTAGTATAGGAGGGGGGTACAATGAGCAGTTCTTC. Encoded protein: CASSIGGGYNEQFF. V usage is TRBV19 and J usage is TRBJ2-1; perhaps D is TRBD1 or TRBD2 (6 bases each). The CDR3 is 14 residues long. In germline, CDR1 is LNHDA, CDR2 SQIVND (reference sequence). V gave up 1 base and J gave up 4 bases, with 8 bases separating them.

V is TRBV30 and J is TRBJ1-2; 8 bases align to TRBD1. V shed 1 base and J 6 bases; nucleotides not matched to a gene: 7. The CDR3 runs to 14 residues. From germline, CDR1 is GTSNPN and CDR2 SVGIG (reference sequence). CDR3 sequence: CAWSALDRVNGYTF. The CDR3 nucleotides are TGTGCCTGGAGTGCTTTGGACAGGGTAAATGGCTACACCTTC.

This chain links TRBV5-1 with TRBJ1-6; D gene uncertain. V dropped 0 bases and J dropped 0 bases, with 7 bases sitting between them. The CDR3 is made up of 16 amino acids. Germline loops: CDR1 SGHRS, CDR2 YFSETQ. The CDR3 reads CASSLGWSSYNSPLHF. DNA of the CDR3: TGCGCCAGCAGCTTGGGATGGAGCTCCTATAATTCACCCCTCCACTTT. Variable domain in full (rest from reference TRBV5-1 and TRBJ1-6): KAGVTQTPRYLIKTRGQQVTLSCSPISGHRSVSWYQQTPGQGLQFLFEYFSETQRNKGNFPGRFSGRQFSNSRSEMNVSTLELGDSALYLCASSLGWSSYNSPLHFGNGTRLTVT.

V and J are TRBV19 and TRBJ2-7; 7 bases fit TRBD2. V gave up 9 bases and J gave up 7 bases; unmatched junction bases: 15. Germline assignment: CDR1 LNHDA and CDR2 SQIVND (reference sequence). The CDR3 loop spans 14 amino acids. CDR3 residues: CASRKDGRPQEQYF. In DNA form, the CDR3 reads TGTGCCAGCCGAAAGGACGGGAGGCCCCAAGAGCAGTACTTC.

Many counts were recorded for this clonotype. The rearrangement joins TRBV12-3 or TRBV12-4 to TRBJ2-7; tentative D call: TRBD2 (5 bases). V shed 2 bases and J shed 1 base, with 6 bases lying between them. The CDR3 length is 13 residues. The CDR3 DNA sequence: TGTGCCAGCAGTTTACGGAGGTCCTACGAGCAGTACTTC. Translating gives CASSLRRSYEQYF.

CDR3 nucleotides: TGTGCCAGCAGGAACCGACAGAGAACCTACGAGCAGTACTTC. It is translated as CASRNRQRTYEQYF. The gene calls are TRBV6-1 and TRBJ2-7, with D possibly being TRBD1 (5 bases). The V gene lost 6 bases and the J gene lost 2 bases, with 14 bases spanning the gap. CDR1 MNHNS and CDR2 SASEGT come from the germline V gene. The CDR3 has 14 residues.

The table lists this clonotype with a few counts. This chain joins TRBV29-1 and TRBJ1-2, with D hard to call. The ends were cut back, 4 bases at V and 7 bases at J, with 7 bases in the middle. The CDR3 runs to 10 residues. Looked up from germline, CDR1 is SQVTM and CDR2 is ANQGSEA. CDR3 bases: TGCAGCGTTGCCACGGGTGGCTACACCTTC. Encoded protein: CSVATGGYTF.

CDR3 sequence: CASSQVRQPNTGELFF. For the CDR3, the DNA is TGTGCCAGCAGCCAAGTGCGCCAGCCTAACACCGGGGAGCTGTTTTTT. The chain joins TRBV3-1 to TRBJ2-2; no definite D call. The V end was cut by 1 base, the J end by 2 bases, with 11 bases between. Germline V gives CDR1 LGHDT, CDR2 YNNKEL (reference sequence). The CDR3 is 16 residues long.

V gene TRBV5-1 combines with J gene TRBJ2-3; 13 positions match TRBD2. Germline values: CDR1 SGHRS, CDR2 YFSETQ. V lost 0 bases to trimming and J lost 6 bases; unmatched junction nucleotides: 4. This CDR3 contains 16 residues. The CDR3 DNA sequence: TGCGCCAGCAGCTTGGGACTAGCGGGAGGATCCGATACGCAGTATTTT. Its protein is CASSLGLAGGSDTQYF.

This clonotype was counted between two and nine times. DNA of the CDR3: TGTGCCAGCAGTCCTGACAGGGGGCGCGGAATAACTGAAGCTTTCTTT. Its translation: CASSPDRGRGITEAFF. The V call is TRBV2, the J call TRBJ1-1; 10 bases agree with TRBD1. This CDR3 comprises 16 residues. Germline trimming cut 5 bases from V and 5 bases from J; bases unmatched to any gene: 11. Germline V gene sequence: CDR1 SNHLY, CDR2 FYNNEI.

The chain combines TRBV7-2 with TRBJ2-7, with D perhaps assigned TRBD1 or TRBD2 (5 bases each). The CDR3 runs to 13 residues. Trimming stripped 5 bases from V and 6 bases from J, with 14 bases between. The germline V gene encodes CDR1 SGHTA and CDR2 FQGNSA. The CDR3, as DNA: TGTGCCAGCAGCCGCACGGGGCTAGTCGAGCAGTACTTC. Its protein is CASSRTGLVEQYF.

This clonotype was detected only a few times. The V call is TRBV18, the J call TRBJ1-1, with 7 bases identical to TRBD1. CDR3 length: 14 amino acids. After removal of 3 bases from V and 11 bases from J, the junction contained 12 bases not matched to a gene. The germline V gene encodes CDR1 KGHSH and CDR2 LQKENI. The CDR3 spells CASSPERGGGRAFF. The CDR3 nucleotides are TGTGCCAGCTCACCGGAAAGAGGGGGCGGAAGGGCTTTCTTT.

This clonotype has a handful of counts. The genes are TRBV21-1 and TRBJ2-7; the table's D call of TRBD1 was not tested on the DNA. TRBV21-1 is listed as a pseudogene. CDR3 length equals 12 residues. The CDR3 DNA sequence: TGTGCGTCTCTGGGGGGGGCCTACGAGCAGTACTTC. Translation gives CASLGGAYEQYF.

V is TRBV7-8 and J is TRBJ2-3, with TRBD2 identical over 11 bases. J lost 2 bases, V lost 3 bases, and 4 bases had no gene match. The CDR3 length is 16 residues. Looked up from germline, CDR1 is SGHVS and CDR2 is FQNEAQ. As DNA, the CDR3 is TGTGCCAGCAGCTTTCCGGGACTAGCGGCCACAGATACGCAGTATTTT. Its protein is CASSFPGLAATDTQYF.

This chain connects TRBV6-2 or TRBV6-3 to TRBJ1-4; 9 nucleotides match TRBD1. The CDR3 totals 15 residues. V trimming: 5 bases; J trimming: 15 bases; junction bases outside the gene matches: 16. In germline, CDR1 is MNHEY, CDR2 SVGEGT. The CDR3: CASSAGQGITRTMFF. The CDR3 DNA reads as TGTGCCAGCAGTGCGGGACAGGGAATCACCCGGACGATGTTTTTT.